The rows below give T cell receptor beta chains drawn from one sample of a study of control samples from healthy donors and cancer patients. TCRdb's copy holds only in-frame clones and misses some; the assay was immunoSEQ multiplex PCR. The table includes about 190,000 clones, over 80% detected once. The sample was blood. These receptors originate from a man aged 25 to 45 in good health. CDR3s include the opening cysteine and the closing phenylalanine or tryptophan. Fields, in order: clone size, J gene, D gene, V gene, CDR3 protein, CDR3 DNA. The D gene is left open where the match is weak. Only some rows state a clone size, as once, few, many or a class for expanded clones.

size: NA
J: TRBJ1-1
D: NA
V: TRBV6-5
CDR3: CATRQENTEAFF
DNA: TGTGCCACCAGACAGGAGAACACTGAAGCTTTCTTT

size: NA
J: TRBJ2-7
D: NA
V: TRBV6-1
CDR3: CASSQALDLRYEQYF
DNA: TGTGCCAGCAGTCAAGCGTTAGATCTCCGATACGAGCAGTACTTC

size: NA
J: TRBJ2-2
D: NA
V: TRBV11-2
CDR3: CASSPSGLDTGELFF
DNA: TGTGCCAGCAGCCCCTCGGGATTAGACACCGGGGAGCTGTTTTTT

size: NA
J: TRBJ2-3
D: NA
V: TRBV6-6
CDR3: CASSNRETDTQYF
DNA: TGTGCCAGCAGCAACAGGGAAACAGATACGCAGTATTTT

size: NA
J: TRBJ1-2
D: NA
V: TRBV27
CDR3: CASRSMLSAAYGYTF
DNA: TGTGCCAGCAGAAGTATGCTTTCTGCTGCCTATGGCTACACCTTC

size: NA
J: TRBJ2-7
D: NA
V: TRBV30
CDR3: CAWSDTGRLGYEQYF
DNA: TGTGCCTGGAGTGACACAGGGAGATTGGGCTACGAGCAGTACTTC

size: few
J: TRBJ1-2
D: TRBD1
V: TRBV5-5
CDR3: CASSSLDRVYTF
DNA: TGTGCCAGCAGCTCCCTAGACAGGGTCTACACCTTC

size: once
J: TRBJ1-2
D: TRBD1
V: TRBV25-1
CDR3: CASSGRTGAYGYTF
DNA: TGTGCCAGCAGCGGGAGGACAGGAGCCTATGGCTACACCTTC

size: few
J: TRBJ1-3
D: NA
V: TRBV6-2/TRBV6-3
CDR3: CASSYFGAAIYF
DNA: TGTGCCAGCAGTTACTTTGGGGCCGCCATATATTTT

size: few
J: TRBJ1-5
D: NA
V: TRBV27
CDR3: CASSPRTLAQPQHF
DNA: TGTGCCAGCAGTCCCCGGACCCTCGCGCAGCCCCAGCATTTT

size: NA
J: TRBJ1-6
D: NA
V: TRBV6-1
CDR3: CASSEVAGLNNSPLHF
DNA: TGTGCCAGCAGTGAAGTAGCAGGGTTGAATAATTCACCCCTCCACTTT

size: NA
J: TRBJ2-1
D: TRBD1
V: TRBV7-3
CDR3: CASSPRTGGEQFF
DNA: TGTGCCAGCAGCCCCCGGACAGGAGGTGAGCAGTTCTTC

size: NA
J: TRBJ1-1
D: TRBD1
V: TRBV30
CDR3: CAWTQTGKNTEAFF
DNA: TGTGCCTGGACCCAGACAGGGAAGAACACTGAAGCTTTCTTT

size: NA
J: TRBJ1-2
D: NA
V: TRBV7-9
CDR3: CASSLTQVRSNYGYTF
DNA: TGTGCCAGCAGTTTAACCCAAGTTAGATCTAACTATGGCTACACCTTC

size: NA
J: TRBJ1-1
D: TRBD1
V: TRBV9
CDR3: CASSDRDRGANTEAFF
DNA: TGTGCCAGCAGCGACCGGGACAGGGGGGCGAACACTGAAGCTTTCTTT

size: NA
J: TRBJ2-3
D: TRBD1
V: TRBV9
CDR3: CASSVRGGTGSTDTQYF
DNA: TGTGCCAGCAGCGTACGGGGTGGGACAGGGAGCACAGATACGCAGTATTTT

size: NA
J: TRBJ2-1
D: TRBD2
V: TRBV4-1
CDR3: CASSQGLAGGRGPYNEQFF
DNA: TGCGCCAGCAGCCAAGGACTAGCGGGGGGGCGGGGGCCCTACAATGAGCAGTTCTTC